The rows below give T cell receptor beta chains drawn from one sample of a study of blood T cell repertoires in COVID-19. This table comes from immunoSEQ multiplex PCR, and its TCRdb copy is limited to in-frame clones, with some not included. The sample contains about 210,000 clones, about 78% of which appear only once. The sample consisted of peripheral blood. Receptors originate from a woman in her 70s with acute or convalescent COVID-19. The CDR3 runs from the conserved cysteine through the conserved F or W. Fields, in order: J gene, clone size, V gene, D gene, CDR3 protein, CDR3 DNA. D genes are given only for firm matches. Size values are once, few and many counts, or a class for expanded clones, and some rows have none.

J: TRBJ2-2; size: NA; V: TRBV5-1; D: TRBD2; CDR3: CASSLEGRGGLGGELFF; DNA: TGCGCCAGCAGCTTGGAAGGCCGGGGGGGCCTTGGCGGGGAGCTGTTTTTT
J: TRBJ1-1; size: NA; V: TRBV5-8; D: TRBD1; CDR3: CASSLEGGRGTEAFF; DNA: TGTGCCAGCAGCTTGGAAGGCGGCAGGGGGACTGAAGCTTTCTTT
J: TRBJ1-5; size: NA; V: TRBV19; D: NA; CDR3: CASSRKFQGWDQPQHF; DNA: TGTGCCAGTAGTCGAAAGTTTCAGGGGTGGGATCAGCCCCAGCATTTT
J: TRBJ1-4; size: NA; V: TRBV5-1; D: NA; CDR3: CASSGALGNEKLFF; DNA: TGCGCCAGCAGTGGGGCCTTGGGGAATGAAAAACTGTTTTTT
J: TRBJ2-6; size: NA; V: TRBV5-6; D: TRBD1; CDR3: CASSPQGAASGANVLTF; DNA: TGTGCCAGCAGCCCTCAGGGGGCGGCGTCTGGGGCCAACGTCCTGACTTTC
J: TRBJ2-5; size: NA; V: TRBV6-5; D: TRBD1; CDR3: CASSYSTGGETQYF; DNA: TGTGCCAGCAGTTACTCGACAGGGGGAGAGACCCAGTACTTC
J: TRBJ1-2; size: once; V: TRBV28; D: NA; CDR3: CASSTGGDYGYTF; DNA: TGTGCCAGCAGCACGGGGGGCGACTATGGCTACACCTTC
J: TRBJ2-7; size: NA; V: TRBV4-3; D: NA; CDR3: CASSQEQAGEQYF; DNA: TGCGCCAGCAGCCAAGAGCAAGCAGGCGAGCAGTACTTC
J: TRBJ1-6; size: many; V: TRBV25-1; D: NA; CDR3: CASSSSTASGDSPLHF; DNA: TGTGCCAGCAGTTCCTCGACTGCCAGCGGGGATTCACCCCTCCACTTT
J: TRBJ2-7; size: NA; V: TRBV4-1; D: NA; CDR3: CASSQDPLPPYEQYF; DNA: TGCGCCAGCAGCCAAGACCCTCTCCCTCCCTACGAGCAGTACTTC
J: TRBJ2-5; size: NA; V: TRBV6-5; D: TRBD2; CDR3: CASSPERGQETQYF; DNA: TGTGCCAGCAGTCCAGAGCGGGGTCAAGAGACCCAGTACTTC
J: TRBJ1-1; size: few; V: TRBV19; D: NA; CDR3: CASRASGGTEAFF; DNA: TGTGCCAGTAGGGCCTCGGGGGGCACTGAAGCTTTCTTT
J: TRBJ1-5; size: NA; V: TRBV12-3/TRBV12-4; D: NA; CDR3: CASRTGTGQPQHF; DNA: TGTGCCAGCAGAACCGGAACCGGGCAGCCCCAGCATTTT
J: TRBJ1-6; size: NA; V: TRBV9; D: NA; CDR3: CASSVAGQNSPLHF; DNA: TGTGCCAGCAGCGTAGCAGGGCAGAATTCACCCCTCCACTTT
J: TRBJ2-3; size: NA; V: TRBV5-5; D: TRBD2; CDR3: CASSLRTSGGHTDTQYF; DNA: TGTGCCAGCAGCTTGAGAACTAGCGGGGGCCACACAGATACGCAGTATTTT
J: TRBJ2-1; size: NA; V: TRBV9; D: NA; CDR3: CASSPPVRSYNEQFF; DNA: TGTGCCAGCAGCCCCCCCGTTCGGTCTTACAATGAGCAGTTCTTC
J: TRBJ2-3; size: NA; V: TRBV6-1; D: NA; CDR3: CASSEGGGTDTQYF; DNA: TGTGCCAGCAGTGAGGGGGGAGGCACAGATACGCAGTATTTT